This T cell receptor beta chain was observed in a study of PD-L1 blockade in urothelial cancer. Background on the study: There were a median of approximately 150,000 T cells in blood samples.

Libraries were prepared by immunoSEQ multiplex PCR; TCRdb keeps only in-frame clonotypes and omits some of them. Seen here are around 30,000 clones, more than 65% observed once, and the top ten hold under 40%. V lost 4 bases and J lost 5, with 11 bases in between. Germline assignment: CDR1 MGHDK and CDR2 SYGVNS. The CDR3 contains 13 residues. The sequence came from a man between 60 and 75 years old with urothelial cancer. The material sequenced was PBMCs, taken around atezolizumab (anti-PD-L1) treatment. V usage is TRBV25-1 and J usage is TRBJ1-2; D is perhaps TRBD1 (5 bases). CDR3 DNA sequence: TGTGCCAGCAGTGTCAACCAGGGTTATGGCTACACCTTC. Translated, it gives CASSVNQGYGYTF.